A selection of T cell receptor beta chains follows, all from one sample in a study of yellow fever vaccine responses in identical twins. TCRdb independently ran MiXCR on the RT-PCR reads; one entry per CDR3 protein. The data show roughly 2,200 distinct CDR3 sequences, 7.4% seen once. Sequences were derived from T cells from blood (PBMCs), unsorted or a sorted subset (not recorded which), sampled 2 years after vaccination. The receptors stem from a woman aged 18-35 years who received the yellow fever vaccine. Each CDR3 is given with its conserved first and last residue. The order of the fields is V gene, J gene, CDR3 protein.

v_gene: TRBV29-1; j_gene: TRBJ2-3; CDR3aa: CSVEEQPDTQYF
v_gene: TRBV7-2; j_gene: TRBJ2-3; CDR3aa: CASSLRGGTDTQYF
v_gene: TRBV15; j_gene: TRBJ2-1; CDR3aa: CATSTPGTRTEQFF
v_gene: TRBV10-3; j_gene: TRBJ2-7; CDR3aa: CAISDGGISYEQYF
v_gene: TRBV15; j_gene: TRBJ1-5; CDR3aa: CATSSYLGQGSKQPQHF
v_gene: TRBV20-1; j_gene: TRBJ2-5; CDR3aa: CSAPRGGQETQYF
v_gene: TRBV4-1; j_gene: TRBJ2-7; CDR3aa: CASSVKSGVSSYEQYF
v_gene: TRBV21-1; j_gene: TRBJ1-5; CDR3aa: CASSKNGTGQGLYSNQPQHF
v_gene: TRBV4-3; j_gene: TRBJ2-5; CDR3aa: CASSQDGGAGETQYF
v_gene: TRBV4-2; j_gene: TRBJ2-5; CDR3aa: CASSRTSGETQYF
v_gene: TRBV10-1; j_gene: TRBJ2-1; CDR3aa: CASSERQGGYNEQFF
v_gene: TRBV7-6; j_gene: TRBJ2-1; CDR3aa: CASSLDRGDEQFF
v_gene: TRBV11-1; j_gene: TRBJ2-7; CDR3aa: CASSLGTGRSYEQYF
v_gene: TRBV5-6; j_gene: TRBJ2-1; CDR3aa: CASSEGTSGRTINEQFF
v_gene: TRBV4-2; j_gene: TRBJ1-4; CDR3aa: CASSVRESNEKLFF
v_gene: TRBV29-1; j_gene: TRBJ1-2; CDR3aa: CSVENTPPEDGYTF
v_gene: TRBV10-1; j_gene: TRBJ1-1; CDR3aa: CASRTQWDTSLGTEAFF
v_gene: TRBV11-1; j_gene: TRBJ1-1; CDR3aa: CASSLADSEAFF
v_gene: TRBV10-3; j_gene: TRBJ2-7; CDR3aa: CAISGRGTSGRSEQYF
v_gene: TRBV2; j_gene: TRBJ2-2; CDR3aa: CASSEPVDVTGELFF
v_gene: TRBV28; j_gene: TRBJ2-1; CDR3aa: CASRWTGQNEQFF
v_gene: TRBV6-1; j_gene: TRBJ1-6; CDR3aa: CASRAQDSPLHF
v_gene: TRBV7-9; j_gene: TRBJ2-5; CDR3aa: CASSPLPETQYF
v_gene: TRBV7-7; j_gene: TRBJ2-5; CDR3aa: CASSSGTGTETQYF
v_gene: TRBV5-1; j_gene: TRBJ2-5; CDR3aa: CASSYPPQETQYF
v_gene: TRBV12-3/TRBV12-4; j_gene: TRBJ1-4; CDR3aa: CASSSTGKATNEKLFF
v_gene: TRBV29-1; j_gene: TRBJ2-7; CDR3aa: CSVYGGLGEQYF
v_gene: TRBV10-3; j_gene: TRBJ1-2; CDR3aa: CAIKTGVSTNYGYTF
v_gene: TRBV6-1; j_gene: TRBJ1-1; CDR3aa: CASRGTVNTEAFF
v_gene: TRBV6-5; j_gene: TRBJ2-7; CDR3aa: CASSYGGSEQYF
v_gene: TRBV20-1; j_gene: TRBJ2-3; CDR3aa: CSAAGADTQYF
v_gene: TRBV4-2; j_gene: TRBJ2-7; CDR3aa: CASSPGAAARPYEQYF
v_gene: TRBV7-3; j_gene: TRBJ2-1; CDR3aa: CASSLTLGIGQYNEQFF
v_gene: TRBV6-1; j_gene: TRBJ2-5; CDR3aa: CASSEWFEGGQETQYF
v_gene: TRBV7-2; j_gene: TRBJ2-5; CDR3aa: CASSPRASGLGETQYF
v_gene: TRBV20-1; j_gene: TRBJ2-7; CDR3aa: CSARDPLAGAGEQYF
v_gene: TRBV28; j_gene: TRBJ2-7; CDR3aa: CASSDLKKTGGAYEQYF